This T cell receptor (beta chain) emerged from a study of T-cell reconstitution after alpha-beta-depleted transplantation in children. CDR3 length: 12 amino acids. Deletions cut 4 bases from V and 1 base from J, with 6 bases between. CDR1 is SQVTM, CDR2 ANQGSEA, per germline. This clonotype came up a few times. A TCRbeta library incorporating unique molecular identifiers was prepared. One entry per CDR3 protein results from TCRdb running MiXCR on the PCR reads. The sample has roughly 570,000 distinct CDR3 sequences; about a quarter are singletons. The clonotype was recovered from a boy under three years old with Wiskott-Aldrich syndrome, due to receive a stem cell transplant. The chain combines TRBV29-1 with TRBJ2-3; D unresolved. Sequencing was performed on PBMCs, taken before TCRalphabeta/CD19-depleted stem cell transplant. CDR3 sequence: CSVGLRTDTQYF. The CDR3 nucleotides read TGCAGCGTTGGTTTGCGCACAGATACGCAGTATTTT.